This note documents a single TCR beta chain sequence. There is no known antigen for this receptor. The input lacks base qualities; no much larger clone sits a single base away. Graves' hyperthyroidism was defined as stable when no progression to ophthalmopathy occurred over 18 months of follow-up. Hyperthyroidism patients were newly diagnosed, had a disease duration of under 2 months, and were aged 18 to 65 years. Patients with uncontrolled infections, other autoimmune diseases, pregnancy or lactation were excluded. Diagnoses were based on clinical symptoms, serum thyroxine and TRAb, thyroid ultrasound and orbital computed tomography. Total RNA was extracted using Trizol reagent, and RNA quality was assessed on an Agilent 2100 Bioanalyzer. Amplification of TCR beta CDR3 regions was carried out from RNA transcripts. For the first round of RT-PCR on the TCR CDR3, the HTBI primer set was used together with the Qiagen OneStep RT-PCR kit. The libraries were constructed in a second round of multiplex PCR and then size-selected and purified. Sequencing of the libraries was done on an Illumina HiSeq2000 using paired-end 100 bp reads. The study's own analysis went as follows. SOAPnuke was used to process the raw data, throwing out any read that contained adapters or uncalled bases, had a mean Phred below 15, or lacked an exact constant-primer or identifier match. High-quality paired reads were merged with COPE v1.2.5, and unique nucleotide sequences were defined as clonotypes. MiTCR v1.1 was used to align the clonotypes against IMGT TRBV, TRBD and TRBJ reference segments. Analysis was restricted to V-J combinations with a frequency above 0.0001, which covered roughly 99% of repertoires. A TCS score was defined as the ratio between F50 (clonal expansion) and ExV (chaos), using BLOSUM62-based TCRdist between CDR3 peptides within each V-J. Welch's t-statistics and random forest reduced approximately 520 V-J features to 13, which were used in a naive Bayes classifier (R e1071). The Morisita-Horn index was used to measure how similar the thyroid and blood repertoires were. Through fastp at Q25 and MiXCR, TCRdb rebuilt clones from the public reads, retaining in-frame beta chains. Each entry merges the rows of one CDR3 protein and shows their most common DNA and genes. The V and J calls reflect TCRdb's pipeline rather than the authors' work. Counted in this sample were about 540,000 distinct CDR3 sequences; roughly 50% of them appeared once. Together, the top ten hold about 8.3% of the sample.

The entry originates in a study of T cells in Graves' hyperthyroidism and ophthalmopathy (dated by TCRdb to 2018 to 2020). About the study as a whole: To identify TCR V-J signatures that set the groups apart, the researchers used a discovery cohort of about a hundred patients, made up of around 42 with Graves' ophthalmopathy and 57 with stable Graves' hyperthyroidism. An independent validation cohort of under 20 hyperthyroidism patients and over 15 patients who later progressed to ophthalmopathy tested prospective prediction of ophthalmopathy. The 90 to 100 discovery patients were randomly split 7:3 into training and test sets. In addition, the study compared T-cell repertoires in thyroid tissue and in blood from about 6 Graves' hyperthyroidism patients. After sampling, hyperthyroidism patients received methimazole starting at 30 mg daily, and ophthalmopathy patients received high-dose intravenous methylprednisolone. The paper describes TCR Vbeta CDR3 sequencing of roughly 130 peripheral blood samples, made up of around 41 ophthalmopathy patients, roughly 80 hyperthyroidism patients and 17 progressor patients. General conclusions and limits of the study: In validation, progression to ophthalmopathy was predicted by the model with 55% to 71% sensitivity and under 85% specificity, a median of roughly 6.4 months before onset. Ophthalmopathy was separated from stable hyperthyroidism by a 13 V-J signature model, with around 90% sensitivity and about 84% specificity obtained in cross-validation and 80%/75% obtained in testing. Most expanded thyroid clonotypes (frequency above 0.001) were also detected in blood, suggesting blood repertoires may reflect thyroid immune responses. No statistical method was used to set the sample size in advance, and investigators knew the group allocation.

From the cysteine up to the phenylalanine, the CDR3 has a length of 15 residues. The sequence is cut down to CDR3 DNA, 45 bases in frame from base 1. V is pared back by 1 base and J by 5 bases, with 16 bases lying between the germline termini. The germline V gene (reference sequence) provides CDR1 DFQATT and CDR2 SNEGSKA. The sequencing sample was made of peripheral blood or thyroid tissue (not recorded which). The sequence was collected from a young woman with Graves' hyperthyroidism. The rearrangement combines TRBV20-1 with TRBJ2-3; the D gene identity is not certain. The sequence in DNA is TGCAGTGCTAGAGGGCTTGCGGAGTTAGGAGATACGCAGTATTTT. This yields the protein CSARGLAELGDTQYF.